This note documents a single T cell receptor (beta chain) sequence. Its specificity is not known. The V segment lost 1 base and the J segment 3 bases; nucleotides outside the gene matches: 3. Germline loops: CDR1 MGHRA, CDR2 YSYEKL. This CDR3 spans 15 amino acids. Measured with immunoSEQ multiplex PCR; TCRdb has only the in-frame clones, and not every one. This sample has 86,000 or so clones, with 80% to 95% found just once. This record comes from a study of graft-versus-host responses after intestinal transplantation. About the research overall: Among the recipients, all got anti-thymocyte globulin induction and then tacrolimus and steroids for about three years.

The study's findings and limits: The authors found GvH clones in recipient marrow, some appearing first in ileum or blood. Maximum circulating GvH clone levels tracked with early post-transplant HvG decreases.

Sequencing used unstimulated CD8+ T cells sorted from spleen or lymph node cells, obtained before intestinal transplant. The TCR comes from a human donor who received an intestinal transplant. The rearrangement uses TRBV4-1 and TRBJ2-7, with TRBD1 matching over 10 bases. The chain's CDR3 is CASSQGDRGVYEQYF. CDR3 sequence (DNA): TGCGCCAGCAGCCAAGGGGACAGGGGAGTCTACGAGCAGTACTTC.